This is a list of T cell receptor beta chains from one sample in a study of T cell changes during pregnancy in multiple sclerosis. Produced via immunoSEQ multiplex PCR; TCRdb's table is partial and in-frame only. Here the sample spans approximately 49,000 clones, roughly 92% being singletons. Sequenced material: peripheral blood, taken after pregnancy. These receptors all come from a female donor with multiple sclerosis, enrolled in a pregnancy study. The CDR3 runs from the conserved cysteine through the conserved F or W. D genes are given only for firm matches. The listing skips clone size in some rows; elsewhere it reads once, few, many or a size class.

CDR3nt: TGTGCCAGCAGTAACACCCGGACAGACGGGGCCAACGTCCTGACTTTC
CDR3aa: CASSNTRTDGANVLTF
j_gene: TRBJ2-6
v_gene: TRBV6-4
abundance: .
d_gene: .

CDR3nt: TGCGCCAGCAGCGCCGGTTACGAGCAGTACTTC
CDR3aa: CASSAGYEQYF
j_gene: TRBJ2-7
v_gene: TRBV5-1
abundance: once
d_gene: .

CDR3nt: TGTGCCAGCAGTGCCGGGGGGAACACCATATATTTT
CDR3aa: CASSAGGNTIYF
j_gene: TRBJ1-3
v_gene: TRBV6-1
abundance: .
d_gene: .

CDR3nt: TGTGCCAGCAGCAAACTAGCGGGGGGCTACGAGCAGTACTTC
CDR3aa: CASSKLAGGYEQYF
j_gene: TRBJ2-7
v_gene: TRBV7-6
abundance: .
d_gene: TRBD2

CDR3nt: TGTGCCAGCACCTACACGGGGGGTAGGCAGACCTACGAGCAGTACTTC
CDR3aa: CASTYTGGRQTYEQYF
j_gene: TRBJ2-7
v_gene: TRBV6-6
abundance: .
d_gene: TRBD2

CDR3nt: TGTGCCAGCAGCCAAGGAGTTGTGGCGGGGGGGAACACTGAAGCTTTCTTT
CDR3aa: CASSQGVVAGGNTEAFF
j_gene: TRBJ1-1
v_gene: TRBV4-2
abundance: .
d_gene: .

CDR3nt: TGTGCCAGCAGCCACCCGGGACTAGCACCCTACGAGCAGTACTTC
CDR3aa: CASSHPGLAPYEQYF
j_gene: TRBJ2-7
v_gene: TRBV7-9
abundance: .
d_gene: TRBD2

CDR3nt: TGTGCCAGCACCATGGGACAGGGCCGCTCTGGAAACACCATATATTTT
CDR3aa: CASTMGQGRSGNTIYF
j_gene: TRBJ1-3
v_gene: TRBV5-4
abundance: .
d_gene: TRBD1

CDR3nt: TGTGCCAGCAGTTGGGACAGCTTGAACACCGGGGAGCTGTTTTTT
CDR3aa: CASSWDSLNTGELFF
j_gene: TRBJ2-2
v_gene: TRBV6-5
abundance: .
d_gene: TRBD1

CDR3nt: TGTGCCACCAGCGGCGGGACGTCTTCCTACGAGCAGTACTTC
CDR3aa: CATSGGTSSYEQYF
j_gene: TRBJ2-7
v_gene: TRBV15
abundance: .
d_gene: .

CDR3nt: TGTGCCAGTAGCCTAGGGGGACCTCGCACTGAAGCTTTCTTT
CDR3aa: CASSLGGPRTEAFF
j_gene: TRBJ1-1
v_gene: TRBV19
abundance: .
d_gene: .

CDR3nt: TGTGCCAGCAGTTACACAGGAAAGCAGGCTGAAGCTTTCTTT
CDR3aa: CASSYTGKQAEAFF
j_gene: TRBJ1-1
v_gene: TRBV6-6
abundance: .
d_gene: .

CDR3nt: TGTGCCAGCAGCTTAGACCGCCTCGAACGGTTTACCTTT
CDR3aa: CASSLDRLERFTF
j_gene: TRBJ1-1
v_gene: TRBV11-2
abundance: .
d_gene: .

CDR3nt: TGTGCCAGCAGCCAATACCACGGGCAAACGGTGACTAGCGGGGAATTAACCGGGGAGCTGTTTTTT
CDR3aa: CASSQYHGQTVTSGELTGELFF
j_gene: TRBJ2-2
v_gene: TRBV7-3
abundance: once
d_gene: TRBD2

CDR3nt: TGTGCCAGCAGTCCTCCTCCGGGACAGGGTGAGGATACGCAGTATTTT
CDR3aa: CASSPPPGQGEDTQYF
j_gene: TRBJ2-3
v_gene: TRBV11-1
abundance: .
d_gene: TRBD1

CDR3nt: TGTGCCAGCAGCGGGAGGACAGCCTCCTACAATGAGCAGTTCTTC
CDR3aa: CASSGRTASYNEQFF
j_gene: TRBJ2-1
v_gene: TRBV9
abundance: .
d_gene: .

CDR3nt: TGTGCCAGCAGTGAAGGAGGGGAGAATGAAAAACTGTTTTTT
CDR3aa: CASSEGGENEKLFF
j_gene: TRBJ1-4
v_gene: TRBV6-4
abundance: .
d_gene: .

CDR3nt: TGTGCCAGCCTCAACCTTGCGCGCGGAAACACCATATATTTT
CDR3aa: CASLNLARGNTIYF
j_gene: TRBJ1-3
v_gene: TRBV7-2
abundance: .
d_gene: .

CDR3nt: TGCGCCAGCAGCCAAAGGCCGGGCAGCGGGGGAGATAGTCAGCTGTTTTTT
CDR3aa: CASSQRPGSGGDSQLFF
j_gene: TRBJ2-2
v_gene: TRBV4-1
abundance: .
d_gene: TRBD2

CDR3nt: TGTGCCTGGAGTCACGGCGGGGAGCTGTTTTTT
CDR3aa: CAWSHGGELFF
j_gene: TRBJ2-2
v_gene: TRBV30
abundance: .
d_gene: .

CDR3nt: TGTGCCAGTAGTATATACTCTGATGGCTACACCTTC
CDR3aa: CASSIYSDGYTF
j_gene: TRBJ1-2
v_gene: TRBV19
abundance: .
d_gene: .

CDR3nt: TGCGCCAGCAGCTTCGCGCAAGAGACCCAGTACTTC
CDR3aa: CASSFAQETQYF
j_gene: TRBJ2-5
v_gene: TRBV5-1
abundance: .
d_gene: .

CDR3nt: TGTGCCAGCAGCCCTAGACAGGGGACTACATCTTTATCCTACGAGCAGTACTTC
CDR3aa: CASSPRQGTTSLSYEQYF
j_gene: TRBJ2-7
v_gene: TRBV4-2
abundance: .
d_gene: .

CDR3nt: TGTGCCAGCAGCACAGAAGCTCTGAGCTACGAGCAGTACTTC
CDR3aa: CASSTEALSYEQYF
j_gene: TRBJ2-7
v_gene: TRBV7-2
abundance: .
d_gene: .

CDR3nt: TGTGCCTGGAGTGTCGTAAAGACCCAGTACTTC
CDR3aa: CAWSVVKTQYF
j_gene: TRBJ2-5
v_gene: TRBV30
abundance: .
d_gene: .

CDR3nt: TGTGCCAGCAGCTTAGGCTTGGGGACTGCCAAAGGGGATGAGCAGTTCTTC
CDR3aa: CASSLGLGTAKGDEQFF
j_gene: TRBJ2-1
v_gene: TRBV13
abundance: .
d_gene: .

CDR3nt: TGCGCCAGCACCGGGGTGTCCTATAATTCACCCCTCCACTTT
CDR3aa: CASTGVSYNSPLHF
j_gene: TRBJ1-6
v_gene: TRBV4-1
abundance: .
d_gene: .

CDR3nt: TGTGCCAGCTCACCAATTACGGTGGAGGGCTACACCTTC
CDR3aa: CASSPITVEGYTF
j_gene: TRBJ1-2
v_gene: TRBV18
abundance: .
d_gene: .

CDR3nt: TGTGCCAGCAGCTTGGGGGACAGTTATAATTCACCCCTCCACTTT
CDR3aa: CASSLGDSYNSPLHF
j_gene: TRBJ1-6
v_gene: TRBV5-6
abundance: .
d_gene: TRBD1

CDR3nt: TGTGCCAGCAGTGCCACGAGACAGGGGGGAAATGAGCAGTACTTC
CDR3aa: CASSATRQGGNEQYF
j_gene: TRBJ2-7
v_gene: TRBV6-1
abundance: .
d_gene: TRBD1

CDR3nt: TGTGCCAGCGCCGGTTCGGCTAGCGGGGGGGCAGATACGCAGTATTTT
CDR3aa: CASAGSASGGADTQYF
j_gene: TRBJ2-3
v_gene: TRBV27
abundance: .
d_gene: TRBD2

CDR3nt: TGTGCCAGCAGCCGGGGGGACAGGCCTTCTGGGGCCAACGTCCTGACTTTC
CDR3aa: CASSRGDRPSGANVLTF
j_gene: TRBJ2-6
v_gene: TRBV11-2
abundance: .
d_gene: .

CDR3nt: TGTGCCAGCAGCCTAGGGACTAGCAAAGAGACCCAGTACTTC
CDR3aa: CASSLGTSKETQYF
j_gene: TRBJ2-5
v_gene: TRBV5-4
abundance: .
d_gene: TRBD2

CDR3nt: TGTGCCAGCAGCGCGCCTCGGGGACTCTTAAATTCACCCCTCCACTTT
CDR3aa: CASSAPRGLLNSPLHF
j_gene: TRBJ1-6
v_gene: TRBV9
abundance: .
d_gene: .

CDR3nt: TGTGCCAGCAGCTTGGCCGGCAGGGTTTACGGCTACACCTTC
CDR3aa: CASSLAGRVYGYTF
j_gene: TRBJ1-2
v_gene: TRBV5-5
abundance: .
d_gene: .

CDR3nt: TGTGCCAGCGCTCTTAGCCTACAGGGGCATGGCTACACCTTC
CDR3aa: CASALSLQGHGYTF
j_gene: TRBJ1-2
v_gene: TRBV6-5
abundance: .
d_gene: TRBD1

CDR3nt: TGTGCCAGCACGATCAGGGGGCGTTCCTCCTACGAGCAGTACTTC
CDR3aa: CASTIRGRSSYEQYF
j_gene: TRBJ2-7
v_gene: TRBV6-1
abundance: .
d_gene: TRBD1

CDR3nt: TGCGCCAGCAGCTCTGGACTAGCGGGGGGCTGGTCCTACAATGAGCAGTTCTTC
CDR3aa: CASSSGLAGGWSYNEQFF
j_gene: TRBJ2-1
v_gene: TRBV5-1
abundance: .
d_gene: TRBD2

CDR3nt: TGTGCTAGTGGTTTGGTATCGGTCAGGGATGGAAACACCATATATTTT
CDR3aa: CASGLVSVRDGNTIYF
j_gene: TRBJ1-3
v_gene: TRBV12-5
abundance: .
d_gene: .

CDR3nt: TGTGCCAGCAGCCAGGAACAGGGGTACGGGGAGCTGTTTTTT
CDR3aa: CASSQEQGYGELFF
j_gene: TRBJ2-2
v_gene: TRBV14
abundance: .
d_gene: TRBD1

CDR3nt: TGTGCCTGGAGTTCGACAGGGGAACGAGGCTACACCTTC
CDR3aa: CAWSSTGERGYTF
j_gene: TRBJ1-2
v_gene: TRBV30
abundance: .
d_gene: TRBD1